Below are 32 T cell receptor beta chains sequenced from a single sample in a study of shared clonotypes between healthy human individuals. Using immunoSEQ multiplex PCR, the repertoire was profiled, and TCRdb retains in-frame clones only, with some absent. The sample yields 2 million to 2.5 million clones, over 85% seen once. The sample taken for sequencing was naive CD4+ T cells sorted from blood. Subset specified: CD45RA+ positively selected. These receptors came from a man between 18 and 35 years old in good health.

This clone was detected once. The chain joins TRBV28 to TRBJ2-2; 7 bases line up with TRBD1. J was trimmed by 0 bases and V by 6 bases; bases with no gene match: 7. CDR1 is MDHEN and CDR2 is SYDVKM in the germline V gene. The CDR3 extends over 16 amino acids. CDR3 loop: CASSLLQGSNTGELFF. Here the CDR3 DNA reads TGTGCCAGCAGCCTTCTACAGGGGTCGAACACCGGGGAGCTGTTTTTT.

The chain links TRBV7-9 to TRBJ1-2, with D hard to call. Germline V gene lookup returns CDR1 SEHNR and CDR2 FQNEAQ (reference sequence). V dropped 4 bases and J dropped 3 bases, with 9 bases sitting between them. The CDR3 extends over 13 amino acids. The CDR3 is CASSWGKDYGYTF. CDR3 in DNA: TGTGCCAGCAGCTGGGGAAAAGACTATGGCTACACCTTC.

The chain joins TRBV6-6 to TRBJ2-5; D may be TRBD2 (6 bases). This CDR3 has 14 amino acids. Trimming removed 7 bases from V and 1 base from J, with 13 bases in between. In germline, CDR1 is MNHNY, CDR2 SVGAGI (reference sequence). For the CDR3, the DNA is TGTGCCAGCAAGCAAGCGGGCCCCCAAGAGACCCAGTACTTC. Translation: CASKQAGPQETQYF.

CDR3 nucleotides: TGTGCCAGCAGTGAACAGGGTGAAGCCCTCAATCAGCCCCAGCATTTT. Protein sequence: CASSEQGEALNQPQHF. The V and J genes are TRBV6-1 and TRBJ1-5; TRBD1 might be the D (5 bases). The germline V and J ends were trimmed by 2 bases and 3 bases, with 14 bases remaining between them. The germline V gene has CDR1 MNHNS and CDR2 SASEGT. The length of the CDR3 is 16 residues.

This clone has only one observation. V usage is TRBV4-3 and J usage is TRBJ1-4; D uncertain. V shed 0 bases and J shed 10 bases, with 15 bases lying between them. This CDR3 region has 15 residues. Germline V CDR1 and CDR2: LGHNA, YSLEER. CDR3 nucleotides: TGCGCCAGCAGCCAAGAGTCGGCCGGATCGGGAAAACTGTTTTTT. Protein sequence: CASSQESAGSGKLFF.

The chain carries TRBV2 and TRBJ2-2, with D unclear. The CDR3 length is 11 residues. Trimming removed 7 bases from V and 8 bases from J, with 8 bases in between. CDR1 and CDR2 (germline): SNHLY, FYNNEI. In nucleotides, the CDR3 is TGTGCCAGCACGGAGAGTGGGGAGCTGTTTTTT. Its translation is CASTESGELFF.

V usage is TRBV5-1 and J usage is TRBJ2-2; TRBD1 agrees at 7 bases. J gave up 1 base and V 5 bases, and 11 bases lay outside the gene matches. The CDR3 runs 17 residues. Germline assignment: CDR1 SGHRS and CDR2 YFSETQ. The CDR3 nucleotides are TGCGCCAGCAGTTCCCCTGACAGGGCGGAGAACACCGGGGAGCTGTTTTTT. As protein: CASSSPDRAENTGELFF.

The genes are TRBV12-5 and TRBJ2-3, with D hard to call. Germline V gives CDR1 LGHNT, CDR2 FRNRAP. V lost 3 bases and J 4 bases, leaving 11 bases between the germline ends. This CDR3 is built from 14 residues. The CDR3 sequence is CASGLLARADTQYF. The CDR3 nucleotides read TGTGCTAGTGGTTTATTGGCTAGGGCAGATACGCAGTATTTT.

This sequence joins TRBV5-6 and TRBJ1-2; D unclear. This CDR3 has 14 residues. Germline V CDR1 and CDR2: SGHDT, YYEEEE. V was cut by 0 bases and J by 2 bases, with 8 bases left in between. The CDR3 DNA is TGTGCCAGCAGCTTGGCCAACGAAAACTATGGCTACACCTTC. Amino acid sequence: CASSLANENYGYTF.

This clone was picked up one time. The V gene is TRBV19, the J gene TRBJ2-1; 15 nucleotides align to TRBD2. The V segment lost 4 bases and the J segment 4 bases; nucleotides outside the gene matches: 2. The CDR3 extends over 16 amino acids. Per germline, CDR1 LNHDA and CDR2 SQIVND (reference sequence). The CDR3 is CASSNGLAGGYNEQFF. CDR3 in DNA: TGTGCCAGTAGTAATGGACTAGCGGGAGGGTACAATGAGCAGTTCTTC.

Turning to this clone: The sample has other DNA sequences that encode this CDR3 too. V is TRBV30 and J is TRBJ2-7; TRBD1 or TRBD2 may be the D gene (6 bases each). With 0 bases removed from V and 0 bases from J, the gap between germline ends came to 9 bases. The CDR3 is 14 amino acids. Germline CDR1 GTSNPN, CDR2 SVGIG (reference sequence). DNA of the CDR3: TGTGCCTGGAGTGTAGGGGGGAGCTCCTACGAGCAGTACTTC. It translates to CAWSVGGSSYEQYF. The whole variable domain, remainder taken from reference TRBV30 and TRBJ2-7, is SQTIHQWPATLVQPVGSPLSLECTVEGTSNPNLYWYRQAAGRGLQLLFYSVGIGQISSEVPQNLSASRPQDRQFILSSKKLLLSDSGFYLCAWSVGGSSYEQYFGPGTRLTVT.

V is TRBV27 and J is TRBJ1-2; TRBD1 agrees at 8 bases. Germline values: CDR1 MNHEY, CDR2 SMNVEV (reference sequence). This CDR3 has 16 amino acids. V shed 0 bases and J 8 bases; nucleotides not matched to a gene: 11. In DNA form, the CDR3 reads TGTGCCAGCAGTTTATCCGCGACTGGACAGGGTTTGGGCTACACCTTC. This encodes CASSLSATGQGLGYTF.

The chain has TRBV11-2 and TRBJ2-1, with D unclear. V lost 5 bases, J lost 9 bases, and 8 bases lay in between. The germline CDR1 and CDR2 sequences are SGHAT and FQNNGV. The CDR3 sequence is 11 residues long. Here the CDR3 DNA reads TGTGCCAGCAGCCCCCTTGCTGAGCAGTTCTTC. It is translated as CASSPLAEQFF.

Concerning this clone itself: This sample also contains other DNA sequences that code for the same CDR3. This chain joins TRBV7-3 and TRBJ1-1, with unresolved D. The CDR3 covers 13 residues. Trimming removed 5 bases from V and 1 base from J, with 8 bases in between. Germline V gene sequence: CDR1 SGHTA, CDR2 FQGTGA. CDR3 in amino acids: CASSRAENTEAFF. CDR3 bases: TGTGCCAGCAGCCGGGCGGAGAACACTGAAGCTTTCTTT.

This chain joins TRBV7-3 and TRBJ2-7; 7 bases line up with TRBD1. V lost 1 base, J lost 6 bases, and 3 bases stayed unmatched. Germline CDR1 and CDR2: SGHTA and FQGTGA. The CDR3 loop spans 13 amino acids. CDR3 protein: CASSLKGAGEQYF. Here the CDR3 DNA reads TGTGCCAGCAGCTTAAAGGGGGCGGGCGAGCAGTACTTC.

The J gene is TRBJ1-1, the V gene TRBV10-3; the D gene is possibly TRBD1 (5 bases). The CDR3 runs 14 residues. V dropped 5 bases and J dropped 1 base, with 11 bases sitting between them. CDR1 and CDR2 from the germline V gene are ENHRY and SYGVKD. This chain's CDR3 is CAISQDSSNTEAFF. Written as DNA, the CDR3 is TGTGCCATCAGTCAAGACAGTTCGAACACTGAAGCTTTCTTT.

The rearrangement uses TRBV5-1 and TRBJ2-3; D may be TRBD2 (5 bases). The CDR3 runs 16 residues. CDR1 is SGHRS and CDR2 is YFSETQ in the germline V gene. Trimming took off 0 bases at V and 3 bases at J, with 14 bases between the two ends. In DNA, the CDR3 is TGCGCCAGCAGCTTGGCCTCTAGCCCGCCTACAGATACGCAGTATTTT. This gives the protein CASSLASSPPTDTQYF. Full variable domain (missing parts from reference TRBV5-1 and TRBJ2-3): KAGVTQTPRYLIKTRGQQVTLSCSPISGHRSVSWYQQTPGQGLQFLFEYFSETQRNKGNFPGRFSGRQFSNSRSEMNVSTLELGDSALYLCASSLASSPPTDTQYFGPGTRLTVL.

This clone has just one count. The chain is built from TRBV7-3 and TRBJ2-3; possible D gene TRBD1, 5 bases. Germline lookup yields CDR1 SGHTA and CDR2 FQGTGA. Trimming took 3 bases from V and 0 from J, leaving 10 bases between them. CDR3 length: 15 residues. In nucleotides, the CDR3 is TGTGCCAGCAGCTTTACCAGGGTTAGCACAGATACGCAGTATTTT. The encoded protein is CASSFTRVSTDTQYF.

The rearrangement uses TRBV6-1 and TRBJ1-1, with D possibly being TRBD1 (5 bases). The CDR3 runs 10 residues. V was pared by 7 bases and J by 6 bases, with 6 bases between. Germline CDR1 reads MNHNS; CDR2 reads SASEGT. The CDR3 region is CASTGPEAFF. The DNA for the CDR3 is TGTGCCAGCACAGGGCCTGAAGCTTTCTTT.

The chain has TRBV7-2 and TRBJ2-6; 8 bases line up with TRBD1. The CDR3 is 15 amino acids. After removal of 10 bases from V and 2 bases from J, the junction contained 7 bases not matched to a gene. Germline CDR1 and CDR2: SGHTA and FQGNSA. CDR3 sequence: CAIDPTGAGANVLTF. The CDR3, as DNA: TGTGCCATCGATCCGACAGGGGCTGGGGCCAACGTCCTGACTTTC.

The chain uses TRBV5-6 and TRBJ2-7; 8 nucleotides match TRBD1. There are 13 residues in the CDR3. Per the germline V gene, CDR1 is SGHDT and CDR2 is YYEEEE. Germline trimming cut 6 bases from V and 1 base from J; bases unmatched to any gene: 3. The CDR3 protein is CASTRQGSYEQYF. The CDR3 DNA sequence: TGTGCCAGCACCCGACAGGGGTCCTACGAGCAGTACTTC. The whole variable domain, filled in from reference TRBV5-6 and TRBJ2-7, reads DAGVTQSPTHLIKTRGQQVTLRCSPKSGHDTVSWYQQALGQGPQFIFQYYEEEERQRGNFPDRFSGHQFPNYSSELNVNALLLGDSALYLCASTRQGSYEQYFGPGTRLTVT.

The J gene is TRBJ1-1, the V gene TRBV2; 8 nucleotides agree with TRBD1. This CDR3 is 13 amino acids long. V lost 8 bases, J lost 3 bases, and 5 bases stayed unmatched. Germline CDR1 reads SNHLY; CDR2 reads FYNNEI. The CDR3 DNA follows: TGTGCCAGCTGTCTGACAGGGGACACTGAAGCTTTCTTT. Encoded protein: CASCLTGDTEAFF.

This chain connects TRBV27 to TRBJ2-5, with TRBD2 as a possible D gene (6 bases). The V and J ends lost 6 bases and 6 bases respectively, with 23 bases between them. CDR3 length equals 16 residues. Germline CDR1 is MNHEY and CDR2 is SMNVEV (reference sequence). CDR3 sequence (DNA): TGTGCCAGCAGCCCTAACGGGAGCGGCCCTTATAAGACCCAGTACTTC. This translates into CASSPNGSGPYKTQYF.

The gene calls are TRBV18 and TRBJ2-7, with D tentatively TRBD1 or TRBD2 (6 bases each). Germline CDR1 reads KGHSH; CDR2 reads LQKENI. Trimming pared 0 bases from V and 5 bases from J, leaving 14 bases between. The CDR3 runs 15 residues. The CDR3 sequence is CASSPPPGALNEQYF. The CDR3 DNA reads TGTGCCAGCTCACCACCTCCGGGGGCTCTTAACGAGCAGTACTTC.

This clone was seen once. This chain uses TRBV4-3 with TRBJ2-2, with D unclear. The CDR3 extends over 16 amino acids. Germline V gene lookup returns CDR1 LGHNA and CDR2 YSLEER. V was cut by 0 bases and J by 1 base, with 9 bases left in between. The CDR3 loop is CASSQEVGKNTGELFF. The DNA of the CDR3 is TGCGCCAGCAGCCAAGAGGTAGGGAAGAACACCGGGGAGCTGTTTTTT.

The chain combines TRBV5-5 with TRBJ1-2, with D uncertain. With 2 bases removed from V and 4 bases from J, the gap between germline ends came to 6 bases. Germline CDR1 SGHKS, CDR2 YYEKEE (reference sequence). CDR3 size: 12 residues. CDR3 amino acids: CASSLPPYGYTF. The CDR3 bases are TGTGCCAGCAGCTTACCTCCCTATGGCTACACCTTC.

The chain links TRBV18 to TRBJ1-4; 8 bases line up with TRBD1. The ends lost 1 base at V and 8 bases at J; junction bases unmatched: 3. CDR1 is KGHSH and CDR2 is LQKENI in the germline V gene. This CDR3 is 14 amino acids long. Here the CDR3 reads CASSPRTGSEKLFF. The CDR3 region has the DNA TGTGCCAGCTCACCACGGACAGGGTCGGAAAAACTGTTTTTT.

This chain links TRBV29-1 with TRBJ1-2, with D tentatively TRBD1 (6 bases). Germline CDR1 reads SQVTM; CDR2 reads ANQGSEA. The CDR3 is 11 amino acids. Trimming left V 7 bases short and J 10 bases short, with 16 bases between. The CDR3 coding sequence is TGCAGCGCCGTGTCGGGGGGCCCCTACACCTTC. Translation gives CSAVSGGPYTF.

This sequence joins TRBV19 and TRBJ2-3, with D possibly being TRBD1 or TRBD2 (5 bases each). Germline CDR1 reads LNHDA; CDR2 reads SQIVND (reference sequence). The CDR3 has 14 amino acids. With 2 bases removed from V and 4 bases from J, the gap between germline ends came to 10 bases. CDR3 region: CASSIMWDADTQYF. CDR3 DNA: TGTGCCAGTAGTATAATGTGGGACGCAGATACGCAGTATTTT.

J is TRBJ1-1 and V is TRBV30, with a weak D call TRBD1 (5 bases). This CDR3 spans 13 amino acids. Germline CDR1 and CDR2: GTSNPN and SVGIG (reference sequence). With 3 bases removed from V and 6 bases from J, the gap between germline ends came to 14 bases. The CDR3 DNA sequence: TGTGCCTGGAGGGGGAGGGGATTCGCTGAAGCTTTCTTT. The encoded protein is CAWRGRGFAEAFF.

This sequence joins TRBV4-1 and TRBJ1-2, with D maybe TRBD1 (6 bases). The CDR3 loop spans 15 amino acids. Trimming removed 4 bases at V and 2 bases at J, with 14 bases between. CDR1 and CDR2 (germline): MGHRA, YSYEKL. CDR3 DNA: TGCGCCAGCAGCCCGAACCGTGGACAGAACTATGGCTACACCTTC. Amino acid sequence: CASSPNRGQNYGYTF.

The genes are TRBV5-6 and TRBJ2-5; possible D gene TRBD1, 5 bases. The germline gives CDR1 SGHDT, CDR2 YYEEEE. With 5 bases removed from V and 3 bases from J, the gap between germline ends came to 8 bases. The length of the CDR3 is 12 residues. The CDR3 loop reads CASRKQEETQYF. CDR3 DNA sequence: TGTGCCAGCAGAAAACAGGAAGAGACCCAGTACTTC.